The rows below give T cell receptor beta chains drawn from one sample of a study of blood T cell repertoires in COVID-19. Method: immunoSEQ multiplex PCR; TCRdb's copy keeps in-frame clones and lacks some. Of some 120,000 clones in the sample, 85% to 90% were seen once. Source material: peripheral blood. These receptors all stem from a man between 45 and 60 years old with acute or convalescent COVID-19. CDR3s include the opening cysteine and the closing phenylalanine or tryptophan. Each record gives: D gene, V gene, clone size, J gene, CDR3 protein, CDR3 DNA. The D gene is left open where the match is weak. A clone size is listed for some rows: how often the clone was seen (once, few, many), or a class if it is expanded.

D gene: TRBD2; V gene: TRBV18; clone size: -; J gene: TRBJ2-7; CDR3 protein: CASSPDTSGSVEQYF; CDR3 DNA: TGTGCCAGCTCACCAGATACTAGCGGGAGTGTCGAGCAGTACTTC
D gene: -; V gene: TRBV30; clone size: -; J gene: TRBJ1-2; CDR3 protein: CAWSHTGIDGYTF; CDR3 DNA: TGTGCCTGGAGTCACACAGGGATTGATGGCTACACCTTC
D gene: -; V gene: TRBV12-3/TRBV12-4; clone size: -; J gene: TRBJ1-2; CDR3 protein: CASSLTGNYGYTF; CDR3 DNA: TGTGCCAGCAGTTTAACGGGGAACTATGGCTACACCTTC
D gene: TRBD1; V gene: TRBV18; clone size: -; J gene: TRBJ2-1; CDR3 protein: CASSPGGQGVNEQFF; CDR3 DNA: TGTGCCAGCTCACCCGGGGGACAGGGAGTCAATGAGCAGTTCTTC
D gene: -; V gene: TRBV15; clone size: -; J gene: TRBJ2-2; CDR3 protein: CATSRDRQAGNTGELFF; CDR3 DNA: TGTGCCACCAGCAGAGATAGACAAGCGGGGAACACCGGGGAGCTGTTTTTT
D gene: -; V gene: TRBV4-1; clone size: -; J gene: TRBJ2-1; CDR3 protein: CASSQDGGGDSYNEQFF; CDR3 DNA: TGCGCCAGCAGCCAAGATGGAGGGGGGGACTCCTACAATGAGCAGTTCTTC
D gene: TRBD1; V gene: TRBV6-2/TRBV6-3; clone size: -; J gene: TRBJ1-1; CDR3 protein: CASSFGQGGTEAFF; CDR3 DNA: TGTGCCAGCAGCTTCGGACAGGGGGGCACTGAAGCTTTCTTT
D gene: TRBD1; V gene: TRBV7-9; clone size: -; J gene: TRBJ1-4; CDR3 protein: CASSLGTGVNEKLFF; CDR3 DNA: TGTGCCAGCAGCTTAGGGACAGGCGTTAATGAAAAACTGTTTTTT
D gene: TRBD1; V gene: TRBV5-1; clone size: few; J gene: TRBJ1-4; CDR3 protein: CASSQVTGVEKLFF; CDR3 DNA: TGCGCCAGCAGCCAAGTTACAGGGGTTGAAAAACTGTTTTTT
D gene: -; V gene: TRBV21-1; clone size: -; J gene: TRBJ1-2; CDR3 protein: CASSGHYGYTF; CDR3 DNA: TGTGCCAGCAGCGGCCACTATGGCTACACCTTC
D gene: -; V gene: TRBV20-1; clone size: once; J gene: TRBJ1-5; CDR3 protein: CSASSAAYSNQPQHF; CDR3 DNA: TGCAGTGCTAGTTCGGCAGCGTATAGCAATCAGCCCCAGCATTTT
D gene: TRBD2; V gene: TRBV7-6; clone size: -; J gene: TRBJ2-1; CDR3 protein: CASSLAGGNWNEQFF; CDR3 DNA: TGTGCCAGCAGCTTAGCGGGGGGGAATTGGAATGAGCAGTTCTTC
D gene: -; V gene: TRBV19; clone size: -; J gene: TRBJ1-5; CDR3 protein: CASSMTGPSNQPQHF; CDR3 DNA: TGTGCCAGTAGCATGACAGGACCCAGCAATCAGCCCCAGCATTTT
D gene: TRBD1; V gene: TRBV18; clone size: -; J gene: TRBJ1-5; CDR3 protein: CASSPTRQGVENRGNQPQHF; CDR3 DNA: TGTGCCAGCTCACCAACTAGACAGGGGGTCGAGAATCGGGGCAATCAGCCCCAGCATTTT
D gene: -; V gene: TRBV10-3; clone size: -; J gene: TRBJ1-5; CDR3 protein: CAISEAADNQPQHF; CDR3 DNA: TGTGCCATCAGTGAGGCGGCAGATAATCAGCCCCAGCATTTT
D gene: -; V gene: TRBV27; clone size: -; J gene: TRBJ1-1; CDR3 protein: CASSLYGQGGTEAFF; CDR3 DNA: TGTGCCAGCAGTTTATATGGGCAGGGCGGCACTGAAGCTTTCTTT
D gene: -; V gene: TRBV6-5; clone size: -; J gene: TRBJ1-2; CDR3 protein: CASSYGGDYGYTF; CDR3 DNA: TGTGCCAGCAGCTACGGGGGGGACTATGGCTACACCTTC
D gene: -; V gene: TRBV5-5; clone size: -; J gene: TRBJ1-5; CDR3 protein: CASSLTVSNQPQHF; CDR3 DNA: TGTGCCAGCAGCTTGACAGTTAGCAATCAGCCCCAGCATTTT
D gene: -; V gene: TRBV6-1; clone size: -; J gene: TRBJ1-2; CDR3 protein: CASSERVPQGGYTF; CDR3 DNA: TGTGCCAGCAGTGAAAGGGTGCCCCAGGGTGGCTACACCTTC
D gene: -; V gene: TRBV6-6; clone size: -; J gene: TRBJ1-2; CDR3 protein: CASSYAGVEGYTF; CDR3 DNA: TGTGCCAGCAGTTACGCGGGTGTGGAGGGCTACACCTTC
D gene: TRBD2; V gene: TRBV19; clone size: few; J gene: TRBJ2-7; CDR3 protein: CASSMRGLAGADYEQYF; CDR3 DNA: TGTGCCAGTAGTATGCGGGGACTAGCGGGAGCCGACTACGAGCAGTACTTC
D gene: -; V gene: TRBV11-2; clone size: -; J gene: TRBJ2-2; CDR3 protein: CASSPRGTRDTGELFF; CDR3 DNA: TGTGCCAGCAGCCCAAGGGGGACGAGAGACACCGGGGAGCTGTTTTTT
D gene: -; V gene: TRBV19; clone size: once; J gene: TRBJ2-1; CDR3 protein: CASSIRTGHTGYNEQFF; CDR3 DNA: TGTGCCAGTAGTATAAGGACCGGACATACAGGGTACAATGAGCAGTTCTTC
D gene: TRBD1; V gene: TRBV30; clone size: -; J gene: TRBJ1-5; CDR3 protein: CAWNTGGSNQPQHF; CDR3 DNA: TGTGCCTGGAATACAGGGGGTAGCAATCAGCCCCAGCATTTT
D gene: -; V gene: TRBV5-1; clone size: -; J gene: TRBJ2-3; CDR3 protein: CASSAGRTDTQYF; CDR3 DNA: TGCGCCAGCAGCGCGGGACGCACAGATACGCAGTATTTT
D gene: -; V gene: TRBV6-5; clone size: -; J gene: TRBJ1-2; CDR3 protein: CASSSVLWAAHYGYTF; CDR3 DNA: TGTGCCAGCAGTTCCGTTCTGTGGGCCGCGCACTATGGCTACACCTTC
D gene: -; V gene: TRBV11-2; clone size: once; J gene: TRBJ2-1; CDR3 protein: CASSFRQGNYNEQFF; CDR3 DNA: TGTGCCAGCAGCTTCCGGCAGGGCAACTACAATGAGCAGTTCTTC
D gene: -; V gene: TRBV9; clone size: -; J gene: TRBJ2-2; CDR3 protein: CATKRRAVDGELFF; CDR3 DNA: TGTGCCACCAAGAGGAGGGCGGTCGACGGGGAGCTGTTTTTT
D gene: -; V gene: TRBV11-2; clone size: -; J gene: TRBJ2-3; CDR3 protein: CASSPLGSLPVQYF; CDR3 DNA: TGTGCCAGCAGTCCTCTTGGCTCCCTTCCTGTGCAGTATTTT
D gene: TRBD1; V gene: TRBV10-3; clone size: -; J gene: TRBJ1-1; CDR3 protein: CATSPAPGQGVNTEAFF; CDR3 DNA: TGTGCCACCAGTCCGGCCCCGGGACAGGGGGTGAACACTGAAGCTTTCTTT
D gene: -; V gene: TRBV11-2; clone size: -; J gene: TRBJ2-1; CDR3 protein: CASSLIRGSYNEQFF; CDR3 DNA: TGTGCCAGCAGCTTAATAAGGGGTTCCTACAATGAGCAGTTCTTC
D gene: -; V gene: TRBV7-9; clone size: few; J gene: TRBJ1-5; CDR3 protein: CASSKGGGNQPQHF; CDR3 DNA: TGTGCCAGCAGCAAAGGAGGCGGCAATCAGCCCCAGCATTTT
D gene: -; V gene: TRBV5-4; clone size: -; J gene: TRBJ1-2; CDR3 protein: CASSSTGGNYGYTF; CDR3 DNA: TGTGCCAGCAGCTCGACTGGGGGGAACTATGGCTACACCTTC
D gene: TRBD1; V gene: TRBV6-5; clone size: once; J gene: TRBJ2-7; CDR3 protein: CASSNRDSTYEQYF; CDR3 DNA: TGTGCCAGCAGTAACCGGGACAGTACCTACGAGCAGTACTTC
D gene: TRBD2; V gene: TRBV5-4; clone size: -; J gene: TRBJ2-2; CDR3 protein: CASSLGLAGDTGELFF; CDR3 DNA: TGTGCCAGCAGCCTGGGACTAGCGGGAGATACCGGGGAGCTGTTTTTT
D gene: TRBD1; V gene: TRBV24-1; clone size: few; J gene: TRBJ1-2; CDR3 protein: CATSEGQGYDGYTF; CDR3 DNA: TGTGCCACCAGTGAGGGACAGGGGTATGACGGCTACACCTTC
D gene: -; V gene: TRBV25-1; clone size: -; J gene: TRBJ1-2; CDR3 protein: CASLPTGTNYGYTF; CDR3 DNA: TGTGCCAGCCTTCCGACAGGAACTAACTATGGCTACACCTTC
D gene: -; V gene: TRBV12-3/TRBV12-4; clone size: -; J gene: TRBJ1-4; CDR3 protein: CASSLGGGEKLFF; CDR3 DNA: TGTGCCAGCAGTTTAGGGGGAGGGGAAAAACTGTTTTTT
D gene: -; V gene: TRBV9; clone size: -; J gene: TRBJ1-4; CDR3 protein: CASTPIQPNEKLFF; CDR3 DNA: TGTGCCAGCACCCCGATACAGCCTAATGAAAAACTGTTTTTT
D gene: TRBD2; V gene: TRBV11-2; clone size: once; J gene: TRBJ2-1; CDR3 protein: CASSPLSGGGEQFF; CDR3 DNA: TGTGCCAGCAGCCCTCTATCTGGCGGGGGTGAGCAGTTCTTC
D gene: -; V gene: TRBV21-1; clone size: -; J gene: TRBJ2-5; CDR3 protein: CASRAGETQYF; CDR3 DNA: TGTGCCAGCAGGGCCGGGGAGACCCAGTACTTC
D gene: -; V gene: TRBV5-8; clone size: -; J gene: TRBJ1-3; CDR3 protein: CASRDRSSGNTIYF; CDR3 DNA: TGTGCCAGCAGAGACAGGAGCTCTGGAAACACCATATATTTT
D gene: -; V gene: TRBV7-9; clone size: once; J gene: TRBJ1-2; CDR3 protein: CASSWGGSSWGYTF; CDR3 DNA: TGTGCCAGCAGCTGGGGAGGGTCTAGCTGGGGCTACACCTTC
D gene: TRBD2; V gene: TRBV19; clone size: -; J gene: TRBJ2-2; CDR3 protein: CASLTGTSRSGELFF; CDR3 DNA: TGTGCCAGTCTAACCGGGACTAGCAGGAGCGGGGAGCTGTTTTTT
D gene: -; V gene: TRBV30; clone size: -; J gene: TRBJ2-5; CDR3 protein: CAWSRSGAAETQYF; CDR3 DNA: TGTGCCTGGAGTCGATCAGGGGCTGCAGAGACCCAGTACTTC
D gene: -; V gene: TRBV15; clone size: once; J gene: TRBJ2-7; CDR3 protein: CATSSPGTKRHEQYF; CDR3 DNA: TGTGCCACCAGCAGTCCCGGAACTAAGCGCCACGAGCAGTACTTC
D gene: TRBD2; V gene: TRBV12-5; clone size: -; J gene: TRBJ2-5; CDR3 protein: CASGSGLAGVSHQETQYF; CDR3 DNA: TGTGCTAGTGGTTCCGGACTAGCGGGAGTTTCCCACCAAGAGACCCAGTACTTC
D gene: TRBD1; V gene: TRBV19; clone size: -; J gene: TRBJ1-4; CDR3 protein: CASSMEGQGHKATNEKLFF; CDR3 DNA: TGTGCCAGTAGTATGGAGGGACAGGGGCACAAAGCAACTAATGAAAAACTGTTTTTT
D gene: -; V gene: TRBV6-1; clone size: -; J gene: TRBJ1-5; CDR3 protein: CASSDIRQARQPQHF; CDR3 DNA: TGTGCCAGCAGTGACATCCGCCAGGCCAGGCAGCCCCAGCATTTT
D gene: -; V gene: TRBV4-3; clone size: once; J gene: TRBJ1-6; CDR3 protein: CASSQRKTSWGSPLHF; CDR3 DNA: TGCGCCAGCAGCCAACGAAAGACGTCCTGGGGCTCACCCCTCCACTTT
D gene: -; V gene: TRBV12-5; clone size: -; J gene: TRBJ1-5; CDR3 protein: CASGWDWNQPQHF; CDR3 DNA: TGTGCTAGTGGCTGGGACTGGAATCAGCCCCAGCATTTT
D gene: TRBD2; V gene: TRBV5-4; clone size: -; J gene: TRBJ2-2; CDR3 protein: CASSTRDYFYTGELFF; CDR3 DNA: TGTGCCAGCAGCACCCGGGACTACTTCTACACCGGGGAGCTGTTTTTT
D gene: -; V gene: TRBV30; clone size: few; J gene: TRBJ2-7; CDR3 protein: CAWSVGQGPGYEQYF; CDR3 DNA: TGTGCCTGGAGTGTAGGGCAGGGGCCTGGATACGAGCAGTACTTC
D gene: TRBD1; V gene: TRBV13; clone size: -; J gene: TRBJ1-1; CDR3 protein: CASSSNRGDTEAFF; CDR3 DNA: TGTGCCAGCAGCTCTAACAGGGGGGACACTGAAGCTTTCTTT
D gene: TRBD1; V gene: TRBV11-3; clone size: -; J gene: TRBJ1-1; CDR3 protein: CASRLGVGQGAENTEAFF; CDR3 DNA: TGTGCCAGCAGACTAGGGGTCGGACAGGGGGCGGAGAACACTGAAGCTTTCTTT
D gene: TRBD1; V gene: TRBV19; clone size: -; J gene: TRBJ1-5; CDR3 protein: CASSIRTGSNQPQHF; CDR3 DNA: TGTGCCAGTAGTATTAGGACAGGATCCAATCAGCCCCAGCATTTT